This is a list of T cell receptor beta chains from one sample in a study of patients and donors after allogeneic stem cell transplantation. TCRdb used MiXCR to reprocess the RT-PCR reads, holding one entry per CDR3 protein. The sample holds approximately 200,000 distinct CDR3 sequences; 13% to 15% are singletons and the top ten take roughly 10%. Sequencing was performed on blood, either unsorted or a sorted T cell fraction (not recorded which). All receptors come from a human donor who was either an allogeneic HSCT recipient or a stem cell or donor lymphocyte infusion donor (not recorded which). It is not recorded whose cells these are; they may come from a transplant donor. CDR3s include the opening cysteine and the closing phenylalanine or tryptophan. D genes are given only for firm matches. The size field is filled for only some rows; it gives once, few, many or a size class.

V gene: TRBV4-2; D gene: .; clone size: .; J gene: TRBJ1-1; CDR3 protein: CASSRETVKLGNTEAFF; CDR3 DNA: TGTGCCAGCAGCCGAGAGACCGTGAAGTTGGGGAACACTGAAGCTTTCTTT
V gene: TRBV20-1; D gene: .; clone size: .; J gene: TRBJ2-3; CDR3 protein: CSARVISTDTQYF; CDR3 DNA: TGCAGTGCAAGGGTGATATCCACAGATACGCAGTATTTT
V gene: TRBV27; D gene: .; clone size: .; J gene: TRBJ2-7; CDR3 protein: CASSLNGRGRAYEQYF; CDR3 DNA: TGTGCCAGCAGTTTAAATGGTCGGGGCAGGGCCTACGAGCAGTACTTC
V gene: TRBV20-1; D gene: TRBD1; clone size: few; J gene: TRBJ2-2; CDR3 protein: CSATGPGQGLVGELFF; CDR3 DNA: TGCAGTGCTACAGGCCCGGGACAGGGGTTGGTCGGGGAGCTGTTTTTT
V gene: TRBV7-6; D gene: .; clone size: few; J gene: TRBJ2-5; CDR3 protein: CASSLASEQTQYF; CDR3 DNA: TGTGCCAGCAGCTTAGCGTCTGAGCAGACCCAGTACTTC
V gene: TRBV20-1; D gene: .; clone size: .; J gene: TRBJ1-2; CDR3 protein: CSARDAGVYGYTF; CDR3 DNA: TGCAGTGCTAGAGATGCAGGGGTCTATGGCTACACCTTC
V gene: TRBV7-3; D gene: .; clone size: few; J gene: TRBJ2-5; CDR3 protein: CASSPTTAQETQYF; CDR3 DNA: TGTGCCAGCAGCCCGACGACAGCCCAAGAGACCCAGTACTTC
V gene: TRBV9; D gene: .; clone size: few; J gene: TRBJ1-2; CDR3 protein: CASSARDTSYGYTF; CDR3 DNA: TGTGCCAGCAGCGCCCGGGACACAAGCTATGGCTACACCTTC
V gene: TRBV10-3; D gene: TRBD1; clone size: few; J gene: TRBJ2-4; CDR3 protein: CAISHDRENIQYF; CDR3 DNA: TGTGCCATCAGCCACGACAGGGAAAACATTCAGTACTTC
V gene: TRBV2; D gene: .; clone size: .; J gene: TRBJ2-5; CDR3 protein: CASSEVQETQYF; CDR3 DNA: TGTGCCAGCAGTGAAGTACAAGAGACCCAGTACTTC
V gene: TRBV4-2; D gene: TRBD2; clone size: few; J gene: TRBJ2-1; CDR3 protein: CASSPTQPGLATLGRDEQFF; CDR3 DNA: TGTGCCAGCAGCCCAACCCAGCCGGGACTAGCGACCCTTGGACGAGATGAGCAGTTCTTC
V gene: TRBV13; D gene: .; clone size: .; J gene: TRBJ2-3; CDR3 protein: CASSLSVNTDTQYF; CDR3 DNA: TGTGCCAGCAGCTTGAGCGTGAACACAGATACGCAGTATTTT
V gene: TRBV6-2/TRBV6-3; D gene: TRBD2; clone size: .; J gene: TRBJ2-7; CDR3 protein: CASSLRHSGNYEQYF; CDR3 DNA: TGTGCCAGCAGCCTACGGCACAGCGGGAACTACGAGCAGTACTTC
V gene: TRBV20-1; D gene: TRBD2; clone size: many; J gene: TRBJ2-1; CDR3 protein: CSARDQSSGREQFF; CDR3 DNA: TGCAGTGCTAGAGATCAGTCTAGCGGGAGGGAGCAGTTCTTC
V gene: TRBV9; D gene: TRBD1; clone size: .; J gene: TRBJ2-7; CDR3 protein: CASSVGGGDRVGEQYF; CDR3 DNA: TGTGCCAGCAGCGTCGGAGGTGGGGACAGGGTGGGCGAGCAGTACTTC
V gene: TRBV2; D gene: TRBD1; clone size: few; J gene: TRBJ1-4; CDR3 protein: CASSLFGQGRKLFF; CDR3 DNA: TGTGCCAGCAGTTTATTTGGACAGGGAAGAAAACTGTTTTTT
V gene: TRBV19; D gene: .; clone size: many; J gene: TRBJ1-5; CDR3 protein: CASRLTPGGVSDQPQHF; CDR3 DNA: TGTGCCAGTAGGTTAACACCCGGTGGGGTGTCGGATCAGCCCCAGCATTTT
V gene: TRBV20-1; D gene: TRBD2; clone size: few; J gene: TRBJ2-3; CDR3 protein: CSARAPGGGPDTQYF; CDR3 DNA: TGCAGTGCTAGAGCCCCCGGGGGAGGGCCAGATACGCAGTATTTT
V gene: TRBV7-2; D gene: .; clone size: few; J gene: TRBJ2-3; CDR3 protein: CASRVLGGPDTQYF; CDR3 DNA: TGTGCCAGCAGGGTACTCGGGGGCCCAGATACGCAGTATTTT
V gene: TRBV6-1; D gene: .; clone size: .; J gene: TRBJ2-1; CDR3 protein: CASSPRATSSYNEQFF; CDR3 DNA: TGTGCCAGCAGTCCCCGGGCTACCTCTTCCTACAATGAGCAGTTCTTC
V gene: TRBV12-3/TRBV12-4; D gene: TRBD1; clone size: many; J gene: TRBJ2-7; CDR3 protein: CASSLLPGGQGLYF; CDR3 DNA: TGTGCCAGCAGTCTCCTTCCCGGGGGACAGGGGCTGTACTTC
V gene: TRBV6-1; D gene: TRBD2; clone size: .; J gene: TRBJ2-1; CDR3 protein: CASSEGSQGLAGGSQFF; CDR3 DNA: TGTGCCAGCAGTGAAGGTAGTCAAGGCCTAGCGGGGGGCTCGCAGTTCTTC
V gene: TRBV7-2; D gene: .; clone size: .; J gene: TRBJ2-3; CDR3 protein: CASSYLPDTQYF; CDR3 DNA: TGTGCCAGCAGCTATCTGCCAGATACGCAGTATTTT
V gene: TRBV24-1; D gene: TRBD2; clone size: few; J gene: TRBJ2-7; CDR3 protein: CATSDLQVAGLAYEQYF; CDR3 DNA: TGTGCCACCAGTGATTTGCAGGTAGCGGGACTAGCCTACGAGCAGTACTTC
V gene: TRBV29-1; D gene: TRBD2; clone size: .; J gene: TRBJ2-3; CDR3 protein: CSHRGAGTTDTQYF; CDR3 DNA: TGCAGCCACCGGGGAGCGGGGACCACAGATACGCAGTATTTT
V gene: TRBV11-3; D gene: TRBD2; clone size: .; J gene: TRBJ2-1; CDR3 protein: CASRLEAGAYNEQFF; CDR3 DNA: TGTGCCAGCAGGTTGGAGGCGGGAGCCTACAATGAGCAGTTCTTC
V gene: TRBV3-1; D gene: TRBD2; clone size: few; J gene: TRBJ2-7; CDR3 protein: CASSPGLDEQYF; CDR3 DNA: TGTGCCAGCAGCCCCGGACTAGACGAGCAGTACTTC
V gene: TRBV4-2; D gene: .; clone size: .; J gene: TRBJ2-1; CDR3 protein: CASSLSADEQFF; CDR3 DNA: TGTGCCAGCAGCCTTAGCGCAGATGAGCAGTTCTTC
V gene: TRBV19; D gene: TRBD1; clone size: many; J gene: TRBJ1-5; CDR3 protein: CASSDRQGAGQPQHF; CDR3 DNA: TGTGCCAGTAGTGACCGGCAGGGGGCTGGTCAGCCCCAGCATTTT
V gene: TRBV12-3/TRBV12-4; D gene: TRBD2; clone size: .; J gene: TRBJ2-1; CDR3 protein: CASTPSRGLAVNEQFF; CDR3 DNA: TGTGCCAGCACCCCGTCTAGGGGACTAGCGGTCAATGAGCAGTTCTTC
V gene: TRBV6-1; D gene: .; clone size: .; J gene: TRBJ1-6; CDR3 protein: CASSRRLNQGTANSPLHF; CDR3 DNA: TGTGCCAGCAGTCGCCGGCTAAACCAGGGAACGGCCAATTCACCCCTCCACTTT
V gene: TRBV29-1; D gene: TRBD1; clone size: .; J gene: TRBJ2-1; CDR3 protein: CSVALTGGNEQFF; CDR3 DNA: TGCAGCGTCGCATTGACAGGGGGCAATGAGCAGTTCTTC
V gene: TRBV28; D gene: TRBD2; clone size: few; J gene: TRBJ2-2; CDR3 protein: CASSLSGTSGLELFF; CDR3 DNA: TGTGCCAGCAGTTTATCAGGGACTAGCGGACTGGAGCTGTTTTTT
V gene: TRBV4-1; D gene: .; clone size: many; J gene: TRBJ1-1; CDR3 protein: CASSQDGSGTSLRRNTEAFF; CDR3 DNA: TGCGCCAGCAGCCAAGATGGTTCCGGGACGTCTTTAAGGCGGAACACTGAAGCTTTCTTT
V gene: TRBV27; D gene: TRBD2; clone size: .; J gene: TRBJ2-1; CDR3 protein: CASRDFGLAGNNEQFF; CDR3 DNA: TGTGCCAGCAGGGATTTCGGACTAGCGGGGAACAATGAGCAGTTCTTC
V gene: TRBV12-3/TRBV12-4; D gene: TRBD2; clone size: .; J gene: TRBJ2-3; CDR3 protein: CASRTSGGVLDTQYF; CDR3 DNA: TGTGCCAGCCGAACTAGCGGGGGGGTATTAGATACGCAGTATTTT
V gene: TRBV4-3; D gene: TRBD2; clone size: many; J gene: TRBJ2-3; CDR3 protein: CASSQRAGGGKSTDTQYF; CDR3 DNA: TGCGCCAGCAGCCAGAGGGCCGGGGGGGGTAAGAGCACAGATACGCAGTATTTT
V gene: TRBV7-3; D gene: .; clone size: many; J gene: TRBJ1-6; CDR3 protein: CASSLGKANNSPLHF; CDR3 DNA: TGTGCCAGCAGCTTAGGGAAGGCGAATAATTCACCCCTCCACTTT
V gene: TRBV30; D gene: TRBD1; clone size: .; J gene: TRBJ2-3; CDR3 protein: CAWSLGQGGTDTQYF; CDR3 DNA: TGTGCCTGGAGCCTAGGACAGGGTGGCACAGATACGCAGTATTTT
V gene: TRBV2; D gene: .; clone size: many; J gene: TRBJ2-5; CDR3 protein: CASNGEGRASETQYF; CDR3 DNA: TGTGCCAGCAATGGAGAGGGGCGCGCGTCGGAGACCCAGTACTTC
V gene: TRBV12-3/TRBV12-4; D gene: TRBD1; clone size: .; J gene: TRBJ1-6; CDR3 protein: CASSIGTVYNSPLHF; CDR3 DNA: TGTGCCAGCAGTATTGGGACAGTGTATAATTCACCCCTCCACTTT
V gene: TRBV20-1; D gene: .; clone size: few; J gene: TRBJ2-2; CDR3 protein: CSARGGATNTGELFF; CDR3 DNA: TGCAGTGCTAGAGGGGGTGCCACGAACACCGGGGAGCTGTTTTTT
V gene: TRBV10-3; D gene: .; clone size: few; J gene: TRBJ2-7; CDR3 protein: CAIRGDSYEQYF; CDR3 DNA: TGTGCCATCAGGGGCGACAGCTACGAGCAGTACTTC
V gene: TRBV12-3/TRBV12-4; D gene: .; clone size: .; J gene: TRBJ2-7; CDR3 protein: CASTPSGGTTYEQYF; CDR3 DNA: TGTGCCAGCACCCCATCCGGGGGCACGACCTACGAGCAGTACTTC
V gene: TRBV7-7; D gene: .; clone size: many; J gene: TRBJ2-5; CDR3 protein: CASSKTSMETQYF; CDR3 DNA: TGTGCCAGCAGCAAAACTAGCATGGAGACCCAGTACTTC
V gene: TRBV20-1; D gene: .; clone size: many; J gene: TRBJ2-5; CDR3 protein: CSVTLLNSGTQYF; CDR3 DNA: TGCAGTGTCACCCTGCTCAATAGTGGAACCCAGTACTTC
V gene: TRBV5-1; D gene: TRBD2; clone size: .; J gene: TRBJ2-2; CDR3 protein: CASSSTTGGPYTGELFF; CDR3 DNA: TGCGCCAGCAGCTCGACAACGGGGGGGCCCTACACCGGGGAGCTGTTTTTT
V gene: TRBV3-1; D gene: .; clone size: .; J gene: TRBJ2-4; CDR3 protein: CASSQNPVAKNIQYF; CDR3 DNA: TGTGCCAGCAGCCAAAACCCGGTAGCCAAAAACATTCAGTACTTC
V gene: TRBV20-1; D gene: .; clone size: .; J gene: TRBJ2-1; CDR3 protein: CSAREGGSVGNEQFF; CDR3 DNA: TGCAGTGCTAGAGAAGGAGGGAGCGTGGGGAATGAGCAGTTCTTC
V gene: TRBV5-6; D gene: .; clone size: few; J gene: TRBJ2-3; CDR3 protein: CASSLELGAADTQYF; CDR3 DNA: TGTGCCAGCAGCTTGGAACTGGGAGCGGCAGATACGCAGTATTTT
V gene: TRBV6-1; D gene: .; clone size: .; J gene: TRBJ2-5; CDR3 protein: CASSKVSTSGETQYF; CDR3 DNA: TGTGCCAGCTCCAAAGTGTCGACTAGTGGGGAGACCCAGTACTTC
V gene: TRBV5-1; D gene: .; clone size: many; J gene: TRBJ1-1; CDR3 protein: CASSSGPGRAEAFF; CDR3 DNA: TGCGCCAGCAGCTCCGGACCTGGGAGGGCTGAAGCTTTCTTT
V gene: TRBV7-2; D gene: .; clone size: few; J gene: TRBJ2-1; CDR3 protein: CASSLWAGRTYNEQFF; CDR3 DNA: TGTGCCAGCAGCTTATGGGCAGGTAGGACCTACAATGAGCAGTTCTTC